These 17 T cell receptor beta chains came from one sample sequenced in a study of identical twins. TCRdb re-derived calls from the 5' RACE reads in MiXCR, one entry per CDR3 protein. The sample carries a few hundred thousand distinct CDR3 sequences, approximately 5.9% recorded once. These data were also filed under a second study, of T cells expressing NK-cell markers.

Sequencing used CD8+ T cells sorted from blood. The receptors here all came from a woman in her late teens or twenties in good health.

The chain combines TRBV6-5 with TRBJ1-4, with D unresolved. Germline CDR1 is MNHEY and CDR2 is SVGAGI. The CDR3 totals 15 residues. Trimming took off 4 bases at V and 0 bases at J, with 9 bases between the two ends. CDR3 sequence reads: CASSSLATTNEKLFF. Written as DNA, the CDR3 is TGTGCCAGCAGTTCCCTGGCAACAACTAATGAAAAACTGTTTTTT.

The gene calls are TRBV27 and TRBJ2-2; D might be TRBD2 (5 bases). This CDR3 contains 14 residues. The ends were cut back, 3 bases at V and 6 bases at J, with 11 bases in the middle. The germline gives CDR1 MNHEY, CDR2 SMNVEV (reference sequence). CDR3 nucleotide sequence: TGTGCCAGCAGTTTGGGCGCGAGGGCCGGGGAGCTGTTTTTT. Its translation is CASSLGARAGELFF.

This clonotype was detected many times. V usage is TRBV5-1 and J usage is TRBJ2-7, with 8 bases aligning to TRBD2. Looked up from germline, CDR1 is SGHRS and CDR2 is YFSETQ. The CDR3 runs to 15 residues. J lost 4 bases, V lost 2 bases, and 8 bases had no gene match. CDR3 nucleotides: TGCGCCAGCAGCTTTTCCCCGGGAGGGGAATACGAGCAGTACTTC. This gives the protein CASSFSPGGEYEQYF.

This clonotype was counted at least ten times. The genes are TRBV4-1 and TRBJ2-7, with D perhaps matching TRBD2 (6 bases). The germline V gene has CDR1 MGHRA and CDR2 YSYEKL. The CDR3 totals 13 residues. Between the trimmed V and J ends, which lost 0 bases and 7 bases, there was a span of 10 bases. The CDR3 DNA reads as TGCGCCAGCAGCCAAGATCCCCGGGGGGAGCAGTACTTC. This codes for CASSQDPRGEQYF.

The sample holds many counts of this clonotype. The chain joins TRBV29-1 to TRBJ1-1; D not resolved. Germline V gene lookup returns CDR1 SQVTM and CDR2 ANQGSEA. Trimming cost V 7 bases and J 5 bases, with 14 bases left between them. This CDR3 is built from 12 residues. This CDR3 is CSGQRVGTEAFF. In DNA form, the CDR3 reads TGCAGCGGGCAAAGGGTGGGGACTGAAGCTTTCTTT.

CDR3 amino acids: CASSLPGATEAFF. The CDR3 DNA reads as TGTGCCAGCAGCTTGCCGGGGGCCACTGAAGCTTTCTTT. The chain combines TRBV5-6 with TRBJ1-1; D is possibly TRBD1 (6 bases). CDR3 length equals 13 residues. With 1 base removed from V and 4 bases from J, the gap between germline ends came to 8 bases. Germline-derived CDR1 and CDR2 are SGHDT and YYEEEE. The entire variable domain, with the rest obtained from reference TRBV5-6 and TRBJ1-1, is as follows: DAGVTQSPTHLIKTRGQQVTLRCSPKSGHDTVSWYQQALGQGPQFIFQYYEEEERQRGNFPDRFSGHQFPNYSSELNVNALLLGDSALYLCASSLPGATEAFFGQGTRLTVV.

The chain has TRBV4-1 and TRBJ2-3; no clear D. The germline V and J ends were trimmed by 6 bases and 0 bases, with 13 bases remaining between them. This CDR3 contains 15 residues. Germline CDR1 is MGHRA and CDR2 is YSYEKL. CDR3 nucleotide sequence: TGCGCCAGCAGACTACAGCAAGCTAGCACAGATACGCAGTATTTT. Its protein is CASRLQQASTDTQYF.

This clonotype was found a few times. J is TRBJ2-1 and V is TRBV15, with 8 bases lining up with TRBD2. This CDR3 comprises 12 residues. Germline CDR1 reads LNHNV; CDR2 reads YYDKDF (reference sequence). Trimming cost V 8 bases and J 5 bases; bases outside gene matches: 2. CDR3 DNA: TGTGCCACCGGGACTAGGAACAATGAGCAGTTCTTC. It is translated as CATGTRNNEQFF.

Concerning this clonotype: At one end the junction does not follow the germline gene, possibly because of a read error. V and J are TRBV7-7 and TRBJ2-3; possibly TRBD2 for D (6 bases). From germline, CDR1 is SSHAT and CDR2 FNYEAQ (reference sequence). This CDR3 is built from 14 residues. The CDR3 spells CASSLGIGGDTQYF. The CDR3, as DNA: TGTGCTAGCAGCTTAGGGATCGGAGGGGATACGCAGTATTTT.

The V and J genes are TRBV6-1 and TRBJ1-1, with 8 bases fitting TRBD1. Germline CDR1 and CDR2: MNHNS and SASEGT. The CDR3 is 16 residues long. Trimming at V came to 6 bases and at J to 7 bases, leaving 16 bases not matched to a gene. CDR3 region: CASRANDRGEILEAFF. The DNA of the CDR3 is TGTGCCAGCAGAGCCAACGACAGGGGAGAAATCCTTGAAGCTTTCTTT.

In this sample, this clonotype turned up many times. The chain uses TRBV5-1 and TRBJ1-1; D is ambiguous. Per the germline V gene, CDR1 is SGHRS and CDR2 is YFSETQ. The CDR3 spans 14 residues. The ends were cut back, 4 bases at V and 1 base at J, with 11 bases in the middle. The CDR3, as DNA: TGCGCCAGCAGCAGTTTCCAAGCGAACACTGAAGCTTTCTTT. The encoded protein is CASSSFQANTEAFF.

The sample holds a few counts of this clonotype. The DNA for the CDR3 is TGTGCCAGCAGTTCTATAATGAGCGGGGAGCAGTTCTTC. Amino acids: CASSSIMSGEQFF. The chain carries TRBV9 and TRBJ2-1, with D possibly TRBD2 on 6 matching bases. Germline values: CDR1 SGDLS, CDR2 YYNGEE. CDR3 size: 13 residues. Trimming stripped 5 bases from V and 10 bases from J, with 16 bases between.

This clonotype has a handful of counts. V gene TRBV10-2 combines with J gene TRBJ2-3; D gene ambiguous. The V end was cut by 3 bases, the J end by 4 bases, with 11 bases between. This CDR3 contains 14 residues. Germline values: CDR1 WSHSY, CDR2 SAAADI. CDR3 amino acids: CASSDPGEPDTQYF. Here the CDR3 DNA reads TGCGCCAGCAGTGATCCGGGTGAGCCAGATACGCAGTATTTT.

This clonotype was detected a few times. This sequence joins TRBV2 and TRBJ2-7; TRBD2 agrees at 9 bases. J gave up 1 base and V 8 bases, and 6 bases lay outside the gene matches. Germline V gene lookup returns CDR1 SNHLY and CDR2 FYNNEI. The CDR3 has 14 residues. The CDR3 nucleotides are TGTGCCAGCCGTCGGACTAGCGAGTCCTACGAGCAGTACTTC. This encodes CASRRTSESYEQYF.

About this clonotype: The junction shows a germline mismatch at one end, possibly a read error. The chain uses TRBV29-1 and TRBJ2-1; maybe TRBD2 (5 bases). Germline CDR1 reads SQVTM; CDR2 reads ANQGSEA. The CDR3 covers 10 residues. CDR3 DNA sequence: TGCAGCGTTGAAGCTAGCTTCATCATCTTC. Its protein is CSVEASFIIF.

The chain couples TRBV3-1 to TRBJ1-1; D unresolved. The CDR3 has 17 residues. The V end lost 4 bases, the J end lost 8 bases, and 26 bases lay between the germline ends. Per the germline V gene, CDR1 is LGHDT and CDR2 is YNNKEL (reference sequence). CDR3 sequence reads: CASSPATWASTGPEAFF. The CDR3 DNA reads TGTGCCAGCAGCCCCGCAACCTGGGCCTCCACTGGCCCGGAAGCTTTCTTT.

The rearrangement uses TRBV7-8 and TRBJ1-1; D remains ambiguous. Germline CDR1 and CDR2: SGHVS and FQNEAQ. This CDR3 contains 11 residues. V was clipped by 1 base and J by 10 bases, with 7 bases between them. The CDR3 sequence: CASSLGTLAFF. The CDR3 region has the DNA TGTGCCAGCAGCTTAGGGACGCTAGCTTTCTTT.